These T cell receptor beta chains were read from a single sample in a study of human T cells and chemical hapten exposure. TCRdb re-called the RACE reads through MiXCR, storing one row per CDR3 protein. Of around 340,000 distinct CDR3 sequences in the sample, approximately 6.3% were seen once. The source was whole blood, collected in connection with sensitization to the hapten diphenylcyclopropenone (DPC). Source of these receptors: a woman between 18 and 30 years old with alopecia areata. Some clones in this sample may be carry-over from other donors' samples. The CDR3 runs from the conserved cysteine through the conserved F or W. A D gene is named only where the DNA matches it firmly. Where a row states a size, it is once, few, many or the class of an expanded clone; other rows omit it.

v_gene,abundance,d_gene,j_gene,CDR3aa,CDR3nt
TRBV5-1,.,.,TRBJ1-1,CASNPGRGVRNTEAFF,TGCGCCAGCAACCCTGGAAGGGGCGTTAGGAACACTGAAGCTTTCTTT
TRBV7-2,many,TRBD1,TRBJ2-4,CASSLMTGGAKNIQYF,TGTGCCAGCAGCTTAATGACAGGGGGGGCCAAAAACATTCAGTACTTC
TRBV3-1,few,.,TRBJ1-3,CASSLLEPGNTIYF,TGTGCCAGCAGCCTTTTGGAACCTGGAAACACCATATATTTT
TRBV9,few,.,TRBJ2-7,CASSPRQSYEQYF,TGTGCCAGCAGCCCCCGACAGAGCTACGAGCAGTACTTC
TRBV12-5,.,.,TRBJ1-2,CASKGDYGYTF,TGTGCTAGTAAGGGGGACTATGGCTACACCTTC
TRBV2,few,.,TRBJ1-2,CASRPENYGYTF,TGTGCCAGCAGACCTGAAAACTATGGCTACACCTTC
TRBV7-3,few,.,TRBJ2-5,CASSFQAGQETQYF,TGTGCCAGCAGCTTCCAGGCGGGGCAAGAGACCCAGTACTTC
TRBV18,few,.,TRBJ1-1,CASSPSAGVEAFF,TGTGCCAGCTCACCCTCCGCCGGGGTTGAAGCTTTCTTT
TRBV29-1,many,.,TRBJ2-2,CSVGDTNTGELFF,TGCAGCGTTGGGGACACGAACACCGGGGAGCTGTTTTTT
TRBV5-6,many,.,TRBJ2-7,CASSRTNIYEQYF,TGTGCCAGCAGTCGTACCAATATCTACGAGCAGTACTTC
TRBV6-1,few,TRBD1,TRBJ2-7,CASSPLDRPSKEQYF,TGTGCCAGCAGTCCTTTGGACAGGCCGTCAAAGGAGCAGTACTTC
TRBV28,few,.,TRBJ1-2,CASSSGDKANYGYTF,TGTGCCAGCAGTTCCGGGGATAAAGCGAACTATGGCTACACCTTC
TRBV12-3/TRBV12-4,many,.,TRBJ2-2,CASSNEFDAGELFF,TGTGCCAGCAGTAATGAGTTTGACGCCGGGGAGCTGTTTTTT
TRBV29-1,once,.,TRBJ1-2,CSVALRLDYGYTF,TGCAGCGTTGCACTTCGGCTGGACTATGGCTACACCTTC
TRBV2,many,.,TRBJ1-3,CASIRDSGNTIYF,TGTGCCAGCATCCGGGACTCTGGAAACACCATATATTTT
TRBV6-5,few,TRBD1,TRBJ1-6,CASSYRTGDSPLHF,TGTGCCAGCAGTTATCGGACAGGGGACTCACCCCTCCACTTT
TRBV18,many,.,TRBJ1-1,CASSPAEGEAFF,TGTGCCAGCTCACCGGCAGAGGGAGAAGCTTTCTTT
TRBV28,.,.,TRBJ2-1,CASSPGDSSYNEQFF,TGTGCCAGCAGCCCCGGGGATAGCTCCTACAATGAGCAGTTCTTC
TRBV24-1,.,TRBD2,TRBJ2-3,CATRPGLAGGVADTQYF,TGTGCCACCAGGCCGGGACTAGCGGGGGGAGTCGCAGATACGCAGTATTTT
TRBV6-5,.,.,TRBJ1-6,CATRASDSPLHF,TGTGCCACCCGGGCCTCGGATTCACCCCTCCACTTT
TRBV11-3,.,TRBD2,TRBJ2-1,CASSTPGTILFF,TGTGCCAGCAGCACCCCCGGGACTATTCTTTTCTTC
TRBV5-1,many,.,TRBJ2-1,CASSFKTGSWGEQFF,TGCGCCAGCAGCTTCAAAACAGGGAGCTGGGGTGAGCAGTTCTTC
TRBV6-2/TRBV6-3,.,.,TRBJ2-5,CASCLDQETQYF,TGTGCCAGCTGTCTGGACCAAGAGACCCAGTACTTC
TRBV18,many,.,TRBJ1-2,CASSLDSSLVRGLWGYTF,TGTGCCAGCTCACTTGATAGCTCTTTAGTCCGGGGCCTGTGGGGCTACACCTTC
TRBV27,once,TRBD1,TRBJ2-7,CASSFWDRANEQYF,TGTGCCAGCAGTTTCTGGGACAGGGCCAACGAGCAGTACTTC
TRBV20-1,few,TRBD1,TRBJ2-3,CSARGGQGHTDTQYF,TGCAGTGCTAGAGGGGGACAGGGACACACAGATACGCAGTATTTT
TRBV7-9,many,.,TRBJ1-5,CASTQGAGDQPQHF,TGTGCCAGCACCCAGGGCGCCGGTGATCAGCCCCAGCATTTT
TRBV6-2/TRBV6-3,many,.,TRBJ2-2,CASSGNTGELFF,TGTGCCAGCAGCGGGAACACCGGGGAGCTGTTTTTT
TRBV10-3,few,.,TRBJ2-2,CAISESQWSGGELFF,TGTGCCATCAGTGAGTCACAGTGGAGTGGCGGGGAGCTGTTTTTT
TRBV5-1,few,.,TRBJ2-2,CASSPGGGAKHTGELFF,TGCGCCAGCAGCCCCGGTGGGGGGGCGAAACACACCGGGGAGCTGTTTTTT